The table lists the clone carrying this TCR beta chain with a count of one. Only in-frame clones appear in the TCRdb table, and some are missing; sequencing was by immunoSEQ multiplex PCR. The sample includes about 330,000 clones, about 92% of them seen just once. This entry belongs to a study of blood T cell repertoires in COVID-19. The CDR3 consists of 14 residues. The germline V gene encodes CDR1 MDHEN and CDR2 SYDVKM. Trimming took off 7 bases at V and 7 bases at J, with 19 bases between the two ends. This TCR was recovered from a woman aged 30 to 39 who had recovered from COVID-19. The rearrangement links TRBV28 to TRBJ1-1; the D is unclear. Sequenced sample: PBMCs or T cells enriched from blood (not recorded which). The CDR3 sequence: CASIPLRSGYEAFF. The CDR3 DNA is TGTGCCAGCATCCCCTTAAGGTCGGGGTATGAAGCTTTCTTT.